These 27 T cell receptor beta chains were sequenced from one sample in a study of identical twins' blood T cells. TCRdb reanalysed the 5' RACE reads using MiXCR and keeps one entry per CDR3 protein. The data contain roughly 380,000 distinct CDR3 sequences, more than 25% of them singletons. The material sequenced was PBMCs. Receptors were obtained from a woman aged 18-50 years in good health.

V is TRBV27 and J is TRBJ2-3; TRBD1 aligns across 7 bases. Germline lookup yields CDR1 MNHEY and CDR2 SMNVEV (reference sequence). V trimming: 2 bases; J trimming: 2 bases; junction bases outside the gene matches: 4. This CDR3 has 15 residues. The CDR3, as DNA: TGTGCCAGCAGTTTAAAGACAGGGACCACAGATACGCAGTATTTT. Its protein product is CASSLKTGTTDTQYF.

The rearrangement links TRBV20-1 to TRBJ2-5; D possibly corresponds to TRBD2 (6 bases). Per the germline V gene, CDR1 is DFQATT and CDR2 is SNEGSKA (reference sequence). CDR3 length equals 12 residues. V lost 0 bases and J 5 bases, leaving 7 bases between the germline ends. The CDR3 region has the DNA TGCAGTGCTAGAGAGACTAGTGAGACCCAGTACTTC. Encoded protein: CSARETSETQYF.

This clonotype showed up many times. For the CDR3, the DNA is TGTGCCAGCTCCCCGGGGTCAACTAATGAAAAACTGTTTTTT. Translating it yields CASSPGSTNEKLFF. V gene TRBV12-3 or TRBV12-4 combines with J gene TRBJ1-4; D ambiguous. CDR3 length: 14 residues. The ends were cut back, 8 bases at V and 0 bases at J, with 10 bases in the middle.

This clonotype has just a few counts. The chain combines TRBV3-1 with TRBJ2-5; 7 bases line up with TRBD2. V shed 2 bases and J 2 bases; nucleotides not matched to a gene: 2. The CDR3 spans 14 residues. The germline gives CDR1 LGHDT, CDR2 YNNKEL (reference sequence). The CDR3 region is CASSQWEGQETQYF. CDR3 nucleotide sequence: TGTGCCAGCAGCCAATGGGAGGGACAAGAGACCCAGTACTTC.

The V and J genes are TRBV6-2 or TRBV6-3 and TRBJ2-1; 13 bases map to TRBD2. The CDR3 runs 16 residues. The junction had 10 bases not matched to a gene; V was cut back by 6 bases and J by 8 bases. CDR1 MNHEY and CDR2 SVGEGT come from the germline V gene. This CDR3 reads CASRRPGLAGKHEQFF. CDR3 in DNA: TGTGCCAGCAGACGCCCGGGACTAGCGGGAAAACATGAGCAGTTCTTC.

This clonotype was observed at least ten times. DNA of the CDR3: TGCAGTGCACCACTAGCGGGGGTGCAAGAGACCCAGTACTTC. The encoded protein is CSAPLAGVQETQYF. The gene calls are TRBV20-1 and TRBJ2-5, with TRBD2 matching over 11 bases. V dropped 6 bases and J dropped 2; count of bases not matched to a gene: 5. In germline, CDR1 is DFQATT, CDR2 SNEGSKA (reference sequence). This CDR3 has 14 amino acids.

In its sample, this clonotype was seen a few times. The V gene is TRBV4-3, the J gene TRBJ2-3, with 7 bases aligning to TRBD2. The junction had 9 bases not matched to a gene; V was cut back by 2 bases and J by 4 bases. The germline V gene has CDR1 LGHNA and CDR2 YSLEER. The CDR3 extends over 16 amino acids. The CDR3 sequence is CASSQRAGEVADTQYF. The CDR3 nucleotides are TGCGCCAGCAGCCAAAGGGCGGGGGAAGTCGCAGATACGCAGTATTTT.

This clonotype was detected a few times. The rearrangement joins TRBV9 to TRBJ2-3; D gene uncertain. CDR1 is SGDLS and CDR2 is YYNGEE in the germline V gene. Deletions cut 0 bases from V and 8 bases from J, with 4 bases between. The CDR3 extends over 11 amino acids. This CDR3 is CASSVEGTQYF. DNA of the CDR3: TGTGCCAGCAGCGTAGAGGGTACGCAGTATTTT.

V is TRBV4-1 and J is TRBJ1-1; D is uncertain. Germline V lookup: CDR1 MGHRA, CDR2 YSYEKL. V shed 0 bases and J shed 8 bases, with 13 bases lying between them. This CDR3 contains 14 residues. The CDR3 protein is CASSQDDSGGEAFF. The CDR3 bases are TGCGCCAGCAGCCAAGATGACTCGGGCGGAGAAGCTTTCTTT.

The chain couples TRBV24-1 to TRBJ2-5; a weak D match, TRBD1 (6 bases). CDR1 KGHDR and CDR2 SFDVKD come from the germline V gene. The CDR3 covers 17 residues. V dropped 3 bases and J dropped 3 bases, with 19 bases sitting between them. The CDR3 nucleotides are TGTGCCACCAGTGATCCTAGTGAGGGGGAGACCAAAGAGACCCAGTACTTC. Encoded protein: CATSDPSEGETKETQYF.

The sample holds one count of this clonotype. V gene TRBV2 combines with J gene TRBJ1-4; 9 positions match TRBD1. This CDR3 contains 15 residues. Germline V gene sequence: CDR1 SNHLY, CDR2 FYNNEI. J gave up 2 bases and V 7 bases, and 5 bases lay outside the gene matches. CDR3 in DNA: TGTGCCAGCAACCGACAGGGGGGGACTAATGAAAAACTGTTTTTT. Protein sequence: CASNRQGGTNEKLFF.

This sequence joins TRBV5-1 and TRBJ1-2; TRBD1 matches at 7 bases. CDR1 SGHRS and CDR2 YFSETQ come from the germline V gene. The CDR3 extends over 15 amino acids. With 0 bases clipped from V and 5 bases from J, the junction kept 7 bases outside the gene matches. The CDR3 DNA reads TGCGCCAGCAGCTTGGAGGGGGCAGGCGATTATGGCTACACCTTC. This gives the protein CASSLEGAGDYGYTF.

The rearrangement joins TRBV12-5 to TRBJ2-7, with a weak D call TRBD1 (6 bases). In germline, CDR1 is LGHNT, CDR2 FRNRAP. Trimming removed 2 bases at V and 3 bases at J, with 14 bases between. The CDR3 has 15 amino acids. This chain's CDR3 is CASGLPQGTGYEQYF. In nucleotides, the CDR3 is TGTGCTAGTGGTTTGCCACAGGGCACCGGCTACGAGCAGTACTTC.

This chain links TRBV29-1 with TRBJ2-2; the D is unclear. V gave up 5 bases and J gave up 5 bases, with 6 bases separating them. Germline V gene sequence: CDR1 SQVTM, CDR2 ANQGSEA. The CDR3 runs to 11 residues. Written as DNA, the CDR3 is TGCAGCGTTCTGGTGACCGGGGAGCTGTTTTTT. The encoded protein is CSVLVTGELFF.

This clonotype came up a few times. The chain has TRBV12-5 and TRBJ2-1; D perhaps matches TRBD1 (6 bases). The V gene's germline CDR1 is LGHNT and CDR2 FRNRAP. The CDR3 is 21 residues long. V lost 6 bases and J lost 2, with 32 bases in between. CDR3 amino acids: CASGQIHDWGHVAKTYNEQFF. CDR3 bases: TGTGCTAGTGGCCAAATCCATGATTGGGGACACGTCGCCAAGACCTACAATGAGCAGTTCTTC.

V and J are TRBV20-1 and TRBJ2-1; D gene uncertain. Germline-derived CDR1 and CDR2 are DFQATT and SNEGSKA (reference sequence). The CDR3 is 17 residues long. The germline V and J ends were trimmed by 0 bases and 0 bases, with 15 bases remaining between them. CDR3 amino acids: CSARDQDPWSSYNEQFF. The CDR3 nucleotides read TGCAGTGCTAGAGATCAGGACCCGTGGAGCTCCTACAATGAGCAGTTCTTC.

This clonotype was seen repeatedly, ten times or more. The CDR3 protein is CASSNTKFDYGYTF. CDR3 in DNA: TGTGCCAGCAGTAACACCAAATTCGATTATGGCTACACCTTC. The chain recombines TRBV27 with TRBJ1-2; D remains ambiguous. CDR1 is MNHEY and CDR2 is SMNVEV in the germline V gene (reference sequence). The CDR3 spans 14 residues. Deletions cut 5 bases from V and 5 bases from J, with 15 bases between.

CDR3 bases: TGTGCCAGCAGCCAAGATTCCGGGGGGGCTCATCAAGAGACCCAGTACTTC. This sequence encodes CASSQDSGGAHQETQYF. The J gene is TRBJ2-5, the V gene TRBV3-1; 8 nucleotides match TRBD2. J lost 2 bases, V lost 0 bases, and 8 bases had no gene match. Germline V gene data show CDR1 as LGHDT and CDR2 as YNNKEL (reference sequence). The CDR3 consists of 17 residues.

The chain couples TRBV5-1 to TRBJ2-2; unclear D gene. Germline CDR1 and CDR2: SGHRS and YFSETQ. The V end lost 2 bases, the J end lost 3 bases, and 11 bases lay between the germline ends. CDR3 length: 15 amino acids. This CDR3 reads CASSLPDSDTGELFF. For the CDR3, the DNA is TGCGCCAGCAGCTTACCGGATTCGGACACCGGGGAGCTGTTTTTT. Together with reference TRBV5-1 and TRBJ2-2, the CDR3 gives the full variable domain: KAGVTQTPRYLIKTRGQQVTLSCSPISGHRSVSWYQQTPGQGLQFLFEYFSETQRNKGNFPGRFSGRQFSNSRSEMNVSTLELGDSALYLCASSLPDSDTGELFFGEGSRLTVL.

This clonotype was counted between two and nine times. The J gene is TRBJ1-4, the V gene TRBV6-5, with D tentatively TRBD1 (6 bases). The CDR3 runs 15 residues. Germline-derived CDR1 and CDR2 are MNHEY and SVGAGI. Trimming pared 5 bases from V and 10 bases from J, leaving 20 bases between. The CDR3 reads CASSDPGQIVRKLFF. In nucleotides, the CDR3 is TGTGCCAGCAGTGACCCGGGACAAATAGTGAGAAAACTGTTTTTT.

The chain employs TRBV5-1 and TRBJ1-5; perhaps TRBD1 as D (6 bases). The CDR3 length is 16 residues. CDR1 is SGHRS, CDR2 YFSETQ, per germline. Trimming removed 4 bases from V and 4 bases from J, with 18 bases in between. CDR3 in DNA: TGCGCCAGCAGCCCAGGGGACACATCCCCTAATCAGCCCCAGCATTTT. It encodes CASSPGDTSPNQPQHF.

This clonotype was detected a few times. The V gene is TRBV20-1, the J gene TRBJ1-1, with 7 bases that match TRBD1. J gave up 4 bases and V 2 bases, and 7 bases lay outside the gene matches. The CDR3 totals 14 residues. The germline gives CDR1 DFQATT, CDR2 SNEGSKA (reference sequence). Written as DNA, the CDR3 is TGCAGTGCTAGATTGACAGGGCCGCGCACTGAAGCTTTCTTT. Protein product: CSARLTGPRTEAFF.

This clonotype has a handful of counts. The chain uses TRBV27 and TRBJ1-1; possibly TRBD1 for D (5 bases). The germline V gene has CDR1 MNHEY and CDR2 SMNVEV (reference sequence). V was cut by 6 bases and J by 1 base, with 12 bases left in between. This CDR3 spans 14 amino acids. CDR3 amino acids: CASRPLGGNTEAFF. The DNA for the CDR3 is TGTGCCAGCAGACCCCTGGGGGGGAACACTGAAGCTTTCTTT.

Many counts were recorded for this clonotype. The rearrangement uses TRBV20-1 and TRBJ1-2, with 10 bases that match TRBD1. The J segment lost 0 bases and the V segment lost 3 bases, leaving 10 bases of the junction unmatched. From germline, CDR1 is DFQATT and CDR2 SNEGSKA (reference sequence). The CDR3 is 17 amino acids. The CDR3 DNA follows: TGCAGTGCTAGCAGAGCGGACAGGGGGATGGCTAACTATGGCTACACCTTC. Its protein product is CSASRADRGMANYGYTF.

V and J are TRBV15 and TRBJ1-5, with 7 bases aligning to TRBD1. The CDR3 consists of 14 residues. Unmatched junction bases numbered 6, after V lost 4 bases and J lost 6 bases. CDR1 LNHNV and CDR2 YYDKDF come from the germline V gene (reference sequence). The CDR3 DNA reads TGTGCCACCAGCACGACAGGGTCGGGTCAGCCCCAGCATTTT. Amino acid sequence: CATSTTGSGQPQHF.

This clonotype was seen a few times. CDR3 region: CASSLVSGTGTDTQYF. CDR3 bases: TGTGCCAGCAGCTTAGTTTCCGGGACTGGAACAGATACGCAGTATTTT. The J gene is TRBJ2-3, the V gene TRBV13; a weak D match, TRBD2 (6 bases). Germline assignment: CDR1 PRHDT and CDR2 FYEKMQ (reference sequence). V lost 1 base to trimming and J lost 3 bases, with 14 bases between them. The CDR3 covers 16 residues. Variable domain in full (rest from reference TRBV13 and TRBJ2-3): AAGVIQSPRHLIKEKRETATLKCYPIPRHDTVYWYQQGPGQDPQFLISFYEKMQSDKGSIPDRFSAQQFSDYHSELNMSSLELGDSALYFCASSLVSGTGTDTQYFGPGTRLTVL.

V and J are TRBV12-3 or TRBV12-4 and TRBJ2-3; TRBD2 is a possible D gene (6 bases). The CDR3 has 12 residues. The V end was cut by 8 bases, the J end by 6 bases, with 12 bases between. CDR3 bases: TGTGCCAGCGAGGGCGGAGGGGATACGCAGTATTTT. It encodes CASEGGGDTQYF.